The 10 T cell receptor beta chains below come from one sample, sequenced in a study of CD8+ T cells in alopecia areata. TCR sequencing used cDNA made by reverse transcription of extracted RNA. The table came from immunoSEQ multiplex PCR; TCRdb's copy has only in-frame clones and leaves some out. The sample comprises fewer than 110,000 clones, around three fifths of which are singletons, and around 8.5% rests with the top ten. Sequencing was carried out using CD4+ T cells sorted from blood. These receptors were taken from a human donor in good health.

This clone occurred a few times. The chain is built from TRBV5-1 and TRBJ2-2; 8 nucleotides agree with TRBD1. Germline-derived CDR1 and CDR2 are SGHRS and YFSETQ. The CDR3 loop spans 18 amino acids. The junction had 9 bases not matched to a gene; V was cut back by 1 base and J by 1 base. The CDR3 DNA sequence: TGCGCCAGCAGCTTGACGAAGGTCAGGGGGCTGAACACCGGGGAGCTGTTTTTT. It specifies CASSLTKVRGLNTGELFF.

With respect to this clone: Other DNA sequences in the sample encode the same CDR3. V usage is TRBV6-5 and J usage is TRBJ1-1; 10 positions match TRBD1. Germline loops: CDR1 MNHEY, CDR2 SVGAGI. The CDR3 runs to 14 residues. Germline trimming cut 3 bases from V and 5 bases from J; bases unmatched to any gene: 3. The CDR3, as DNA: TGTGCCAGCAGTTATGGACAGGGGGTGACTGAAGCTTTCTTT. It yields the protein CASSYGQGVTEAFF.

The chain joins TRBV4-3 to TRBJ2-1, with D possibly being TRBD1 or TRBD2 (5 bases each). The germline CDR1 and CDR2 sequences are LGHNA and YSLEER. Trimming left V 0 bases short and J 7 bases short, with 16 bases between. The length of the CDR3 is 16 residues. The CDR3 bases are TGCGCCAGCAGCCAAGATCGAGGGGCCGGGAATAATGAGCAGTTCTTC. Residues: CASSQDRGAGNNEQFF.

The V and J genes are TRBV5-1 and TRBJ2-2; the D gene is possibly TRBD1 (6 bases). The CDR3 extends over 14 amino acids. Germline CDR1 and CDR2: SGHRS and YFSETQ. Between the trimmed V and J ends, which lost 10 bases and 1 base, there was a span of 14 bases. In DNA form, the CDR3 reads TGCGCCTCAAGCCAGGGACAGAACACCGGGGAGCTGTTTTTT. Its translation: CASSQGQNTGELFF.

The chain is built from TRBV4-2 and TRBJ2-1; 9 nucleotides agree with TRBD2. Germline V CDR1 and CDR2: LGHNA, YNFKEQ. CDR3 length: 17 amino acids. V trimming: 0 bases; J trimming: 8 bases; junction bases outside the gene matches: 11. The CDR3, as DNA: TGTGCCAGCAGCCAAGATAATCTGCGGGGGGGCCGGGATGAGCAGTTCTTC. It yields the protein CASSQDNLRGGRDEQFF.

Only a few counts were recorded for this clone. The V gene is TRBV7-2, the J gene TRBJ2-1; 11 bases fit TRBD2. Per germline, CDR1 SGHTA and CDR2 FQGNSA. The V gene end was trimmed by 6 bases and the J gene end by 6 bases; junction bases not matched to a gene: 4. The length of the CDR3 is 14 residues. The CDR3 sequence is CASSRTSGGNEQFF. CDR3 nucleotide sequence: TGTGCCAGCAGTCGTACTAGCGGGGGCAATGAGCAGTTCTTC.

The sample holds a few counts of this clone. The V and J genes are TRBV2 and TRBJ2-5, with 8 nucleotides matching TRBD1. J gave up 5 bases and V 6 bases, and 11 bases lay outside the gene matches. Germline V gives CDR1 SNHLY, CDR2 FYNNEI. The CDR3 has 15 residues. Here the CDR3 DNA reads TGTGCCAGCAGCCTTCAGGACAGGGTTTCTGAGACCCAGTACTTC. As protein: CASSLQDRVSETQYF. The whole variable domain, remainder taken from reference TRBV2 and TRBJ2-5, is EPEVTQTPSHQVTQMGQEVILRCVPISNHLYFYWYRQILGQKVEFLVSFYNNEISEKSEIFDDQFSVERPDGSNFTLKIRSTKLEDSAMYFCASSLQDRVSETQYFGPGTRLLVL.

The CDR3 DNA reads as TGTGCCACCAGCAGGGGGACAGGGGGGAACACCGGGGAGCTGTTTTTT. Translating gives CATSRGTGGNTGELFF. This rearrangement joins TRBV15 to TRBJ2-2; TRBD1 agrees at 11 bases. The germline V gene has CDR1 LNHNV and CDR2 YYDKDF (reference sequence). The CDR3 is 16 amino acids. V lost 3 bases and J lost 1; bases outside the gene matches: 1.

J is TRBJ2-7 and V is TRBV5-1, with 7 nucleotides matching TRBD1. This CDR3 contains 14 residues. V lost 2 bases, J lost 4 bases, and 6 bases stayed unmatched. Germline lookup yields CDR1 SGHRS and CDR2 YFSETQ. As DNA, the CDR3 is TGCGCCAGCAGCTTTGTGGGACAGCCTTACGAGCAGTACTTC. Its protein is CASSFVGQPYEQYF.

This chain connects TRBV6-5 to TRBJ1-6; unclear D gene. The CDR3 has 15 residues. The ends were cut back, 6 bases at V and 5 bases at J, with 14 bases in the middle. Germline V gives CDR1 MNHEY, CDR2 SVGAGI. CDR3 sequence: CASRPPGGNNSPLHF. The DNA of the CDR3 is TGTGCCAGCAGACCCCCCGGAGGGAATAATTCACCCCTCCACTTT.